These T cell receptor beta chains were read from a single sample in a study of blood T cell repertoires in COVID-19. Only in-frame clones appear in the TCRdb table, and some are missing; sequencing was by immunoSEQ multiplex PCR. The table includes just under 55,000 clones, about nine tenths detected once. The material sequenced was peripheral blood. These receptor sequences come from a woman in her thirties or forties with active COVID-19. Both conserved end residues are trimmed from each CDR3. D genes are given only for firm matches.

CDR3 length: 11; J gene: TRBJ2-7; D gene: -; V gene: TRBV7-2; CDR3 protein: ASSLIGAYEQY
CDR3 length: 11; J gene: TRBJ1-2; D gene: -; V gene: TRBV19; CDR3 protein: ASSIRQTHGYT
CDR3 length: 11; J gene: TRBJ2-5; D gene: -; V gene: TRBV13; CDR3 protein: ASSSGQKETQY
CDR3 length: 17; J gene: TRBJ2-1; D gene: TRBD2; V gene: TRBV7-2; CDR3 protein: ASSLDGTSGSISYNEQF
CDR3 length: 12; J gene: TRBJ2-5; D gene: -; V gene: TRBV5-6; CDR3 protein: ASSLGGGLETQY
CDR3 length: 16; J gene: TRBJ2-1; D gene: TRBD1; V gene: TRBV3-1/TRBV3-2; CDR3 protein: ASSQGPGTVLIHNEQF
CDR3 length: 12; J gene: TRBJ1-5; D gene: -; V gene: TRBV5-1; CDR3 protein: ASSPQGSNQPQH
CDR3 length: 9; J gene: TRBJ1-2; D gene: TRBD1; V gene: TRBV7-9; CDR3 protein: ATSTGSGYT
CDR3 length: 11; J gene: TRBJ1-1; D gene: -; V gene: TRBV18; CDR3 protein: ASSPQGLTEAF
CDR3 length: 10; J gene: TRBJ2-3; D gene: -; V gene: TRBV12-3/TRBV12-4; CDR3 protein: ASSVVRDTQY
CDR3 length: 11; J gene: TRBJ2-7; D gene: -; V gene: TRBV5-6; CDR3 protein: ASSSYSAYEQY
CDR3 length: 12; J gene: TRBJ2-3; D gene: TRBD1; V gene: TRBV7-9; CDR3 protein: ASSLEGAADTQY
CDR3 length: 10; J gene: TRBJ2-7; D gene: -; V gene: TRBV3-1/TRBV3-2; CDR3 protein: ASSSPGDEQY
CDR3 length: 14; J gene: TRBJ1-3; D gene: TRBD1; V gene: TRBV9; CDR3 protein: ASSPQPGTGSNTIY
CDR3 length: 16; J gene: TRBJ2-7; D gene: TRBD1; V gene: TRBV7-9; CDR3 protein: ASSLDGQGTAWGYEQY
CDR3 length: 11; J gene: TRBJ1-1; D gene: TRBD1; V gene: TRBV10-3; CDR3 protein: AVDRGGNTEAF
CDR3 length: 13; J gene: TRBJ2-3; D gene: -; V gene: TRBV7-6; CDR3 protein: ASSLSGLDTDTQY
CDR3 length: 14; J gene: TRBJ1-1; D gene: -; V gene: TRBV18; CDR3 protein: ASSPASRGLDTEAF
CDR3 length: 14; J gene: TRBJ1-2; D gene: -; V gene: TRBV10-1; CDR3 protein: ASSESGAEVYYGYT
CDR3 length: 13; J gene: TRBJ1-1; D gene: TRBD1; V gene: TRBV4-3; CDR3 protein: ASSQRGLRNTEAF
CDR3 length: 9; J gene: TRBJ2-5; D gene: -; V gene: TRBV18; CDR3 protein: ASSQQETQY
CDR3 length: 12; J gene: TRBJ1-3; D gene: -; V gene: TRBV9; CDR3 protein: ASSVKESGNTIY
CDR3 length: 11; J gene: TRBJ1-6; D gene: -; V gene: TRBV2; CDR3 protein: ASSVGRDSPLH